One and the same sample provided the 2 T cell receptor beta chains below, sequenced in a study of blood T cell repertoires in COVID-19. Clones were sequenced by immunoSEQ multiplex PCR, and TCRdb holds only the in-frame ones, with some missing. This sample has 300,000 to 350,000 clones, with more than 70% found just once. Sequencing was carried out using PBMCs or T cells enriched from blood (not recorded which). The origin of the receptors is a woman in her twenties or thirties who had been exposed to COVID-19.

This sequence joins TRBV30 and TRBJ1-6; a possible D gene is TRBD1 (6 bases). This CDR3 is 16 amino acids long. Trimming stripped 3 bases from V and 7 bases from J, with 19 bases between. Germline CDR1 and CDR2: GTSNPN and SVGIG (reference sequence). The CDR3 reads CAWSPDRVRTNSPLHF. The DNA for the CDR3 is TGTGCCTGGAGCCCGGACAGAGTAAGAACGAATTCACCCCTCCACTTT.

V is TRBV11-2 and J is TRBJ1-3; D is undetermined. The CDR3 totals 13 residues. CDR1 is SGHAT and CDR2 is FQNNGV in the germline V gene. The V end was cut by 6 bases, the J end by 4 bases, with 10 bases between. The CDR3 DNA reads as TGTGCCAGCAGTCTTCAGTCCGGAAACACCATATATTTT. Residues: CASSLQSGNTIYF.